This T cell receptor (beta chain) is from a study of T cell responses to AZD1222 COVID-19 vaccine. Study-wide points: Most donors were white British and more were female, and clonal diversity was possibly underestimated. None of the repertoires were sampled until the peak T cell response had passed.

This table comes from immunoSEQ multiplex PCR, and its TCRdb copy is limited to in-frame clones, with some not included. This table has about 110,000 clones, about 82% appearing once. To note about this clone: Its antigen is not identified.

The CDR3 consists of 14 residues. Germline-derived CDR1 and CDR2 are MGHRA and YSYEKL. V was trimmed by 2 bases and J by 5 bases, leaving 10 bases between them. The V gene is TRBV4-1, the J gene TRBJ1-5, with D maybe TRBD1 (5 bases). Here the sequenced sample was peripheral blood, taken on day 0 of AZD1222 vaccination. The TCR was taken from an adult in good health. Here the CDR3 DNA reads TGCGCCAGCAGCCAAACAATAGGGGATCAGCCCCAGCATTTT. Translating gives CASSQTIGDQPQHF.